The T cell receptor (beta chain) described here comes from a study of PD-1 blockade in classical Hodgkin lymphoma. As regards this clone: Its matching antigen is unknown.

Brentuximab vedotin exposure varied among the patients, all of whom had relapsed after autologous stem cell transplantation. This CDR3 has 14 residues. Per the germline V gene, CDR1 is MGHDK and CDR2 is SYGVNS. V shed 2 bases and J 4 bases; nucleotides not matched to a gene: 5. Study-level results: Similar baseline diversity was found in complete responders and newly diagnosed patients. While CD8+ TCR diversity did not rise significantly by C4D1, CD4+ TCR diversity did. Some patients started nivolumab under 1 year after ASCT, and they were excluded.

This table comes from immunoSEQ multiplex PCR, and its TCRdb copy is limited to in-frame clones, with some not included. The sample includes about 24,000 clones, 81% of them seen just once. Sequencing was performed on peripheral blood mononuclear cells (PBMCs), taken before the second cycle of nivolumab. This sequence originates from a human donor with classical Hodgkin lymphoma. The genes are TRBV25-1 and TRBJ2-7; 7 bases map to TRBD1. CDR3 region: CASSEAGTAYEQYF. In DNA form, the CDR3 reads TGTGCCAGCAGTGAAGCCGGGACAGCTTACGAGCAGTACTTC.